Presented here are 24 T cell receptor beta chains from one specimen sequenced in a study of identifying expanded T cells in peripheral blood. Using immunoSEQ multiplex PCR, the repertoire was profiled, and TCRdb retains in-frame clones only, with some absent. There are 100,000 to 150,000 clones in the sample; 65% to 90% occur only once, and 7% to 10% lies in the top ten. Sequenced: blood. The receptors originated from a person aged 18 to 75 in good health.

The CDR3, as DNA: TGTGCCAGCAGCCCGAGCGGGATCGAGACCCAGTACTTC. Its translation: CASSPSGIETQYF. The chain links TRBV6-5 to TRBJ2-5; TRBD2 aligns across 7 bases. Losses at the gene ends were 6 bases for V and 5 bases for J; bases not matched to a gene: 6. The V gene's germline CDR1 is MNHEY and CDR2 SVGAGI. This CDR3 region has 13 residues.

The V call is TRBV7-9, the J call TRBJ2-1; D remains unclear. Looked up from germline, CDR1 is SEHNR and CDR2 is FQNEAQ (reference sequence). This CDR3 contains 14 residues. Deletions cut 8 bases from V and 5 bases from J, with 16 bases between. The DNA for the CDR3 is TGTGCCAGCGGAACTAATTTAAATGACAATGAGCAGTTCTTC. Translating it yields CASGTNLNDNEQFF.

This chain connects TRBV10-1 to TRBJ2-5, with D tentatively TRBD2 (7 bases). In germline, CDR1 is WNHNN, CDR2 SYGVQD (reference sequence). CDR3 length: 14 residues. The V end was cut by 4 bases, the J end by 5 bases, with 14 bases between. CDR3 in DNA: TGCGCCAGCAGTGGCCGGGGGGCTGGGGAGACCCAGTACTTC. Its translation: CASSGRGAGETQYF.

The CDR3 DNA follows: TGTGCCAGCTCACCTAACGAGAGGACTGAAGCTTTCTTT. Its translation: CASSPNERTEAFF. This rearrangement joins TRBV18 to TRBJ1-1; D uncertain. In germline, CDR1 is KGHSH, CDR2 LQKENI. The CDR3 is made up of 13 amino acids. The germline V and J ends were trimmed by 3 bases and 5 bases, with 10 bases remaining between them. Looking up the rest from reference TRBV18 and TRBJ1-1 gives the full variable domain: NAGVMQNPRHLVRRRGQEARLRCSPMKGHSHVYWYRQLPEEGLKFMVYLQKENIIDESGMPKERFSAEFPKEGPSILRIQQVVRGDSAAYFCASSPNERTEAFFGQGTRLTVV.

The chain has TRBV6-6 and TRBJ2-2; D call uncertain. Germline loops: CDR1 MNHNY, CDR2 SVGAGI (reference sequence). The ends were cut back, 0 bases at V and 7 bases at J, with 12 bases in the middle. The CDR3 covers 15 residues. This chain's CDR3 is CASSYSITDNGELFF. The CDR3 DNA reads as TGTGCCAGCAGTTACTCGATTACGGATAACGGGGAGCTGTTTTTT.

The chain carries TRBV7-9 and TRBJ2-7; no clear D gene. In germline, CDR1 is SEHNR, CDR2 FQNEAQ (reference sequence). The CDR3 length is 11 residues. Trimming left V 5 bases short and J 5 bases short, with 7 bases between. DNA for the CDR3: TGTGCCAGCAGCCCCCTCAACGAGCAGTACTTC. Protein product: CASSPLNEQYF. Looking up the rest from reference TRBV7-9 and TRBJ2-7 gives the full variable domain: DTGVSQNPRHKITKRGQNVTFRCDPISEHNRLYWYRQTLGQGPEFLTYFQNEAQLEKSRLLSDRFSAERPKGSFSTLEIQRTEQGDSAMYLCASSPLNEQYFGPGTRLTVT.

V gene TRBV28 combines with J gene TRBJ2-3; 10 bases line up with TRBD2. This CDR3 has 15 amino acids. J lost 7 bases, V lost 5 bases, and 9 bases had no gene match. In germline, CDR1 is MDHEN, CDR2 SYDVKM. The CDR3 DNA sequence: TGTGCCAGCAGTCTTACTAGCGGGATTTCATATACGCAGTATTTT. It is translated as CASSLTSGISYTQYF.

This chain uses TRBV5-4 with TRBJ2-7; D not resolved. V shed 4 bases and J shed 3 bases, with 5 bases lying between them. Germline CDR1 and CDR2: SGHNT and YYREEE (reference sequence). CDR3 length equals 11 residues. This chain's CDR3 is CASSQDYEQYF. CDR3 bases: TGTGCCAGCAGCCAGGACTACGAGCAGTACTTC.

V and J are TRBV7-3 and TRBJ2-1; D ambiguous. CDR3 size: 13 residues. Trimming shortened V by 5 bases and J by 5 bases, and 10 bases separated the two germline ends. CDR1 and CDR2 from the germline V gene are SGHTA and FQGTGA. CDR3 protein: CASSDQGNNEQFF. The CDR3, as DNA: TGTGCCAGCAGCGATCAAGGGAACAATGAGCAGTTCTTC.

This sequence joins TRBV7-2 and TRBJ2-4; 12 nucleotides agree with TRBD2. The CDR3 has 19 amino acids. Germline CDR1 and CDR2: SGHTA and FQGNSA. The J segment lost 2 bases and the V segment lost 5 bases, leaving 13 bases of the junction unmatched. CDR3 DNA sequence: TGTGCCAGCAGCCCTCAACTAGCGGGAGGAGGGAGAACCAAAAACATTCAGTACTTC. Translated, it gives CASSPQLAGGGRTKNIQYF.

V usage is TRBV18 and J usage is TRBJ1-3; D is possibly TRBD1 (5 bases). This CDR3 comprises 18 residues. The ends were cut back, 3 bases at V and 0 bases at J, with 18 bases in the middle. Germline CDR1 and CDR2: KGHSH and LQKENI. The CDR3 DNA follows: TGTGCCAGCTCACCGGCGGGCCTCCGAGGGGTCTCTGGAAACACCATATATTTT. This translates into CASSPAGLRGVSGNTIYF.

The chain joins TRBV7-3 to TRBJ2-7, with 12 bases matching TRBD2. Germline loops: CDR1 SGHTA, CDR2 FQGTGA. With V trimmed by 4 bases and J by 6 bases, 1 base remained unmatched. The CDR3 totals 13 residues. CDR3 in amino acids: CASSSGLAGEQYF. The CDR3 bases are TGTGCCAGCAGCTCGGGACTAGCGGGCGAGCAGTACTTC.

V gene TRBV5-3 combines with J gene TRBJ1-2, with D uncertain. TRBV5-3 is placed among ORFs of uncertain function. The length of the CDR3 is 14 residues. The V and J ends lost 0 bases and 6 bases respectively, with 12 bases between them. The CDR3 region is CARSLVKLEHGYTF. The CDR3 nucleotides are TGTGCCAGAAGCTTGGTCAAGCTCGAGCATGGCTACACCTTC.

This chain connects TRBV28 to TRBJ2-7; 10 bases line up with TRBD2. The V segment lost 6 bases and the J segment 6 bases; nucleotides outside the gene matches: 8. The CDR3 runs to 14 residues. Germline lookup yields CDR1 MDHEN and CDR2 SYDVKM. This CDR3 reads CASRDSGRPFEQYF. The CDR3 DNA is TGTGCCAGCAGGGATAGCGGGAGGCCCTTCGAGCAGTACTTC.

V usage is TRBV5-6 and J usage is TRBJ1-5; 10 nucleotides line up with TRBD1. CDR3 length equals 13 residues. CDR1 is SGHDT, CDR2 YYEEEE, per germline. Trimming cost V 3 bases and J 12 bases; bases outside gene matches: 6. CDR3: CASSSDRGENQHF. DNA for the CDR3: TGTGCCAGCAGCTCGGACAGGGGGGAAAACCAGCATTTT.

This sequence joins TRBV6-5 and TRBJ2-3; TRBD2 is a possible D gene (7 bases). The germline V gene encodes CDR1 MNHEY and CDR2 SVGAGI. The V and J ends lost 0 bases and 8 bases respectively, with 15 bases between them. The CDR3 length is 15 residues. For the CDR3, the DNA is TGTGCCAGCAGTTACTCGACCAAGGGAGGGGGTACGCAGTATTTT. It is translated as CASSYSTKGGGTQYF.

This clone appeared once. V gene TRBV9 combines with J gene TRBJ2-7, with TRBD1 matching over 8 bases. This CDR3 contains 14 residues. CDR1 is SGDLS, CDR2 YYNGEE, per germline. The J segment lost 5 bases and the V segment lost 4 bases, leaving 8 bases of the junction unmatched. Here the CDR3 reads CASSSGQGPHEQYF. Here the CDR3 DNA reads TGTGCCAGCAGCTCCGGACAGGGTCCCCACGAGCAGTACTTC.

Only one count was recorded for this clone. The chain recombines TRBV15 with TRBJ2-1; the D gene is possibly TRBD1 (6 bases). The CDR3 sequence is 14 residues long. With 3 bases removed from V and 4 bases from J, the gap between germline ends came to 10 bases. The germline V gene encodes CDR1 LNHNV and CDR2 YYDKDF (reference sequence). CDR3 coding DNA: TGTGCCACCAGCAGTACGGGACATTACAATGAGCAGTTCTTC. Its protein is CATSSTGHYNEQFF.

The chain has TRBV27 and TRBJ1-2, with D possibly matching TRBD1 (5 bases). V was pared by 4 bases and J by 2 bases, with 11 bases between. Germline V gene sequence: CDR1 MNHEY, CDR2 SMNVEV (reference sequence). CDR3 length: 14 residues. The CDR3 DNA sequence: TGTGCCAGCAGTTCCCACGGGGGGAACTATGGCTACACCTTC. The encoded protein is CASSSHGGNYGYTF.

J is TRBJ2-4 and V is TRBV21-1; no check of the table's D call, TRBD2, against the DNA was made. TRBV21-1 is a recognized pseudogene. CDR3 length equals 13 residues. The CDR3 nucleotides are TGTGCCAGGGAGGGGACTCCGACGCACATTCAGTACTTC. Its protein product is CAREGTPTHIQYF.

V is TRBV7-8 and J is TRBJ1-5, with D possibly being TRBD1 (6 bases). Trimming took 5 bases from V and 2 from J, leaving 13 bases between them. CDR3 size: 15 residues. The V gene's germline CDR1 is SGHVS and CDR2 FQNEAQ. The CDR3: CASSKQGGGNQPQHF. CDR3 bases: TGTGCCAGCAGCAAACAGGGAGGGGGCAATCAGCCCCAGCATTTT. Based on the CDR3 plus reference TRBV7-8 and TRBJ1-5, the full variable domain is GAGVSQSPRYKVAKRGQDVALRCDPISGHVSLFWYQQALGQGPEFLTYFQNEAQLDKSGLPSDRFFAERPEGSVSTLKIQRTQQEDSAVYLCASSKQGGGNQPQHFGDGTRLSIL.

V and J are TRBV14 and TRBJ2-7, with 9 nucleotides matching TRBD1. Germline V CDR1 and CDR2: SGHDN, FVKESK. CDR3 length: 15 amino acids. V shed 1 base, J shed 5 bases, and the junction held 6 bases outside the gene matches. The CDR3 region is CASSQATGGFHEQYF. CDR3 in DNA: TGTGCCAGCAGCCAAGCGACAGGGGGTTTCCACGAGCAGTACTTC.

V and J are TRBV7-2 and TRBJ2-3; 10 bases are shared with TRBD2. The CDR3 contains 15 residues. The V and J ends lost 4 bases and 6 bases, in that order; junction bases with no gene match: 7. CDR1 is SGHTA, CDR2 FQGNSA, per germline. CDR3 residues: CASSSGLAMVDTQYF. The CDR3 bases are TGTGCCAGCAGCTCGGGACTAGCGATGGTCGATACGCAGTATTTT. Full variable domain (rest looked up from reference TRBV7-2 and TRBJ2-3): GAGVSQSPSNKVTEKGKDVELRCDPISGHTALYWYRQSLGQGLEFLIYFQGNSAPDKSGLPSDRFSAERTGGSVSTLTIQRTQQEDSAVYLCASSSGLAMVDTQYFGPGTRLTVL.

A few counts support this clone. V is TRBV7-9 and J is TRBJ1-5; D is undetermined. CDR1 is SEHNR, CDR2 FQNEAQ, per germline (reference sequence). Trimming took off 1 base at V and 2 bases at J, with 9 bases between the two ends. The CDR3 is 15 amino acids. Here the CDR3 DNA reads TGTGCCAGCAGCTTAGGGCAGACGGGCAATCAGCCCCAGCATTTT. The encoded protein is CASSLGQTGNQPQHF.